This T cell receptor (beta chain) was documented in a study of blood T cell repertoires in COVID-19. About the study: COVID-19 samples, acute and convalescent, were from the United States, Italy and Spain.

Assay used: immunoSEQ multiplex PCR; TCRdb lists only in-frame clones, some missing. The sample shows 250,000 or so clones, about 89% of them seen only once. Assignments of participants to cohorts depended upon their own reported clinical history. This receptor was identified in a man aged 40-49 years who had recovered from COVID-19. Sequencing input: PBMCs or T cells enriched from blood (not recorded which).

CDR3 amino acids: CASSEPLFDTQYF. The DNA of the CDR3 is TGTGCCAGCAGCGAGCCCCTCTTCGATACGCAGTATTTT. The chain uses TRBV9 and TRBJ2-3, with D unclear. V dropped 3 bases and J dropped 6 bases, with 11 bases sitting between them. CDR3 length: 13 amino acids. In germline, CDR1 is SGDLS, CDR2 YYNGEE.